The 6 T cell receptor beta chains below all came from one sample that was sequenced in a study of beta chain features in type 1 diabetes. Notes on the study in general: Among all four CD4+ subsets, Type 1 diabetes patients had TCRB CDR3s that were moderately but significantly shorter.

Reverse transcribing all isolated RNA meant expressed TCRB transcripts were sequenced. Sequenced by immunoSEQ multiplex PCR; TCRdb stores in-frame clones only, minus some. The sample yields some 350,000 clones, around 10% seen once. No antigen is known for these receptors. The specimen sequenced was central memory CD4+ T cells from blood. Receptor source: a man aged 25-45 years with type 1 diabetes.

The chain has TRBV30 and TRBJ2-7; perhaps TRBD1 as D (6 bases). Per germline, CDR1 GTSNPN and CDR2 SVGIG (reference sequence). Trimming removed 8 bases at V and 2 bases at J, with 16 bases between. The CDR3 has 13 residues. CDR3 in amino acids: CALGRDTTYEQYF. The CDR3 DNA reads TGTGCCCTGGGCCGGGACACAACCTACGAGCAGTACTTC.

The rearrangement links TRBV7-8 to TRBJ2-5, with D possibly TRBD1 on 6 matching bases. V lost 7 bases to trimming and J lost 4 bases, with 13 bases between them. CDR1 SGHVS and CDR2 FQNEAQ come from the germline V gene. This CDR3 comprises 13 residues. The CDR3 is CASTPGVGETQYF. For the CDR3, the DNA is TGTGCCAGCACCCCAGGGGTTGGAGAGACCCAGTACTTC.

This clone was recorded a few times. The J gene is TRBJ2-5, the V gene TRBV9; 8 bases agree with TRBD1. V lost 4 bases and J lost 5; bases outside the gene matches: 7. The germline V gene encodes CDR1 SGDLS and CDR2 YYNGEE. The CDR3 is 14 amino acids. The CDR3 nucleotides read TGTGCCAGCAGCCGAGACAGGGGATTGGAGACCCAGTACTTC. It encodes CASSRDRGLETQYF. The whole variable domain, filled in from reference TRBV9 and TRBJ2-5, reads DSGVTQTPKHLITATGQRVTLRCSPRSGDLSVYWYQQSLDQGLQFLIQYYNGEERAKGNILERFSAQQFPDLHSELNLSSLELGDSALYFCASSRDRGLETQYFGPGTRLLVL.

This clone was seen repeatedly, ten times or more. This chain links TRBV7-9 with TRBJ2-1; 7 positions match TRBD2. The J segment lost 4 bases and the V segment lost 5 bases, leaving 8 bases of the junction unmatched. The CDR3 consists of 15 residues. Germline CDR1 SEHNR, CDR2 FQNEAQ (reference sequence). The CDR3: CASSQPGLLYNEQFF. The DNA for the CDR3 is TGTGCCAGCAGCCAACCGGGACTACTTTACAATGAGCAGTTCTTC.

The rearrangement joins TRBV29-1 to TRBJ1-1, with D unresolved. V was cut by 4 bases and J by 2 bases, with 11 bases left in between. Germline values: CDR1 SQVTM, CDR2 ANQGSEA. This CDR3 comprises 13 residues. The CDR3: CSVGGSVNTEAFF. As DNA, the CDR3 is TGCAGCGTTGGAGGATCGGTTAACACTGAAGCTTTCTTT.

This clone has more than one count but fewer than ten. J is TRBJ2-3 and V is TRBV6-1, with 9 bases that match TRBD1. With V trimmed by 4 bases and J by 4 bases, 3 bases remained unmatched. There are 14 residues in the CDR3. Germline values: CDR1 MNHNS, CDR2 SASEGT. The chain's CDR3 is CASSGTGGADTQYF. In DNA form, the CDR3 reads TGTGCCAGCAGTGGAACAGGGGGCGCAGATACGCAGTATTTT.